The 8 T cell receptor beta chains below all came from one sample that was sequenced in a study of immune evolution from preneoplasia to lung adenocarcinoma. Repertoires were generated with immunoSEQ multiplex PCR, while TCRdb's copy carries only in-frame clones and drops some. This table has a few thousand clones, 79% appearing once. The sample comprised FFPE adjacent normal lung tissue. The receptor source for this set is a person between 60 and 80 years old with lung adenocarcinoma.

This clone was detected only a few times. The chain combines TRBV19 with TRBJ1-4, with TRBD1 as a possible D gene (6 bases). Trimming took off 6 bases at V and 1 base at J, with 18 bases between the two ends. The CDR3 spans 17 residues. Germline loops: CDR1 LNHDA, CDR2 SQIVND (reference sequence). The CDR3 sequence is CASSPRGGAETNEKLFF. Written as DNA, the CDR3 is TGTGCCAGTAGCCCTCGTGGGGGGGCGGAAACTAATGAAAAACTGTTTTTT.

This sequence joins TRBV5-1 and TRBJ1-1; 9 nucleotides line up with TRBD1. This CDR3 is 15 amino acids long. Germline loops: CDR1 SGHRS, CDR2 YFSETQ. V gave up 4 bases and J gave up 3 bases; unmatched junction bases: 7. The CDR3, as DNA: TGCGCCAGCAGCCCGGGACAGGGAAGAGACACTGAAGCTTTCTTT. Translated: CASSPGQGRDTEAFF.

The V gene is TRBV28, the J gene TRBJ2-7; 9 positions match TRBD1. J lost 2 bases, V lost 3 bases, and 11 bases had no gene match. CDR3 length: 17 amino acids. Germline V gene data show CDR1 as MDHEN and CDR2 as SYDVKM. The CDR3 DNA is TGTGCCAGCAGTTTCCCTAAGGACAGGGGCGAACCCTACGAGCAGTACTTC. It encodes CASSFPKDRGEPYEQYF.

The rearrangement links TRBV6-1 to TRBJ2-7; D is perhaps TRBD1 (6 bases). Looked up from germline, CDR1 is MNHNS and CDR2 is SASEGT. The CDR3 runs to 14 residues. V lost 4 bases and J lost 3, with 13 bases in between. CDR3 nucleotides: TGTGCCAGCAGTGCGACAGGAGCCTTCTACGAGCAGTACTTC. Protein sequence: CASSATGAFYEQYF.

This clone was detected only a few times. This chain uses TRBV5-1 with TRBJ2-7, with 9 bases matching TRBD1. CDR3 length: 16 amino acids. Looked up from germline, CDR1 is SGHRS and CDR2 is YFSETQ. Trimming at V came to 2 bases and at J to 4 bases, leaving 10 bases not matched to a gene. CDR3 amino acids: CASSFTGGASVYEQYF. The CDR3 nucleotides are TGCGCCAGCAGCTTTACAGGGGGCGCGTCGGTATACGAGCAGTACTTC.

The count of this clone is one. The J gene is TRBJ2-3, the V gene TRBV7-3, with TRBD2 identical over 13 bases. The V segment lost 5 bases and the J segment 9 bases; nucleotides outside the gene matches: 5. CDR3 size: 14 residues. Germline-derived CDR1 and CDR2 are SGHTA and FQGTGA. The CDR3: CASSAGLAGATQYF. The CDR3 nucleotides read TGTGCCAGCAGCGCCGGACTAGCGGGAGCGACGCAGTATTTT. Full variable domain (rest looked up from reference TRBV7-3 and TRBJ2-3): GAGVSQTPSNKVTEKGKYVELRCDPISGHTALYWYRQSLGQGPEFLIYFQGTGAADDSGLPNDRFFAVRPEGSVSTLKIQRTERGDSAVYLCASSAGLAGATQYFGPGTRLTVL.

The chain couples TRBV9 to TRBJ2-1; a possible D gene is TRBD2 (6 bases). Germline values: CDR1 SGDLS, CDR2 YYNGEE. Trimming pared 0 bases from V and 6 bases from J, leaving 19 bases between. The CDR3 is 17 residues long. CDR3 bases: TGTGCCAGCAGCGTAGGAGATTTGGGGGGAGGCGGCAATGAGCAGTTCTTC. It yields the protein CASSVGDLGGGGNEQFF.

As DNA, the CDR3 is TGTGCCAGCAGCTTGGGTCGGGACATGAACACTGAAGCTTTCTTT. Translated: CASSLGRDMNTEAFF. The chain recombines TRBV7-6 with TRBJ1-1, with D maybe TRBD1 (6 bases). The length of the CDR3 is 15 residues. CDR1 is SGHVS, CDR2 FNYEAQ, per germline. V lost 3 bases and J lost 0, with 11 bases in between.